One T cell receptor beta chain is described in this entry. Its specificity is unknown. This sample stems from a study of cytomegalovirus exposure and HLA in healthy donors. Study-level findings and limits: Fewer N-insertions (relative to the roughly 700-donor mean) were reportedly seen in an Asian-associated ancestry cluster in a later analysis. Researchers reported in a later analysis that a missense DCLRE1C variant was tied to TCR beta V- and J-gene trimming.

Regarding donors, all were healthy bone marrow donors. Germline-derived CDR1 and CDR2 are SQVTM and ANQGSEA. Trimming cost V 4 bases and J 0 bases, with 10 bases left between them. The length of the CDR3 is 14 residues. Primers for the PCR totalled 60 Vbeta and 13 Jbeta. Authors' methods: Later, tens of millions of unique TCR beta chains were counted in an analysis, and roughly 11 million of them were shared. The data were produced by immunoSEQ multiplex PCR, yet TCRdb's version contains in-frame clones alone and is incomplete. From that table come the V and J calls and clone size; the DNA was used to work out D and trimming. The sample records about 140,000 clones, around 77% being singletons.

The chain joins TRBV29-1 to TRBJ2-1; maybe TRBD2 (5 bases). The sample was PBMCs. This receptor was taken from a man aged 30 to 39 in good health and CMV-seronegative. CDR3 amino acids: CSVGGLGSYNEQFF. CDR3 DNA: TGCAGCGTTGGCGGGCTAGGCTCCTACAATGAGCAGTTCTTC.